Shown below are 9 T cell receptor beta chains from a single sample sequenced in a study of blood T cell repertoires in COVID-19 (dated by TCRdb to 2018 to 2020). The library came from the immunoSEQ multiplex PCR assay. This immuneACCESS table, as held by TCRdb, lists in-frame sequences with V and J called but not all clones. Of the missing ones, under half trace to an unresolved V gene in checked studies; the others have no known cause. The sample records a few hundred thousand clones, about four fifths of which are singletons. About 1.5% of the sample comes from the top ten. Sequencing used peripheral blood. All receptors come from a woman aged 40 to 50 who had recovered from COVID-19.

The rearrangement uses TRBV5-1 and TRBJ2-2; 7 bases match TRBD2. V shed 0 bases, J shed 7 bases, and the junction held 3 bases outside the gene matches. In germline, CDR1 is SGHRS, CDR2 YFSETQ. This CDR3 is 14 amino acids long. The CDR3 DNA sequence: TGCGCCAGCAGCTTGGATCTAGCGGTCGGGGAGCTGTTTTTT. Its protein product is CASSLDLAVGELFF.

This chain uses TRBV2 with TRBJ2-3; tentatively, D is TRBD2 (6 bases). Germline assignment: CDR1 SNHLY and CDR2 FYNNEI. Between the trimmed V and J ends, which lost 3 bases and 5 bases, there was a span of 15 bases. This CDR3 contains 15 residues. In DNA, the CDR3 is TGTGCCAGCAGTGACAGGGTGCGGGGAGTAGATACGCAGTATTTT. Protein: CASSDRVRGVDTQYF.

This clone was seen just once. The chain recombines TRBV5-5 with TRBJ1-2; possibly TRBD1 for D (6 bases). Looked up from germline, CDR1 is SGHKS and CDR2 is YYEKEE (reference sequence). V was trimmed by 4 bases and J by 7 bases, leaving 17 bases between them. CDR3 size: 14 residues. The CDR3 nucleotides read TGTGCCAGCAGCCGTGCAGGGGAAGACGGTGGCTACACCTTC. This sequence encodes CASSRAGEDGGYTF.

The gene calls are TRBV30 and TRBJ1-4; TRBD1 matches 9 bases. The V segment lost 3 bases and the J segment 8 bases; nucleotides outside the gene matches: 4. The CDR3 extends over 13 amino acids. CDR1 and CDR2 (germline): GTSNPN, SVGIG (reference sequence). The CDR3 sequence: CAWRGTGNEKLFF. CDR3 in DNA: TGTGCCTGGAGAGGGACAGGGAACGAAAAACTGTTTTTT.

This clone was counted between two and nine times. The chain recombines TRBV19 with TRBJ1-5, with D perhaps TRBD1 (5 bases). This CDR3 spans 16 amino acids. Germline V CDR1 and CDR2: LNHDA, SQIVND (reference sequence). With 4 bases removed from V and 0 bases from J, the gap between germline ends came to 13 bases. CDR3 in amino acids: CASSNLGGDSNQPQHF. The CDR3 DNA sequence: TGTGCCAGTAGTAACCTTGGGGGGGATAGCAATCAGCCCCAGCATTTT.

This chain links TRBV10-1 with TRBJ1-4, with D uncertain. The CDR3 extends over 12 amino acids. CDR1 is WNHNN, CDR2 SYGVQD, per germline (reference sequence). With 6 bases removed from V and 7 bases from J, the gap between germline ends came to 9 bases. CDR3 residues: CASRRGTEKLFF. CDR3 bases: TGCGCCAGCAGGAGAGGTACTGAAAAACTGTTTTTT.

This clone was seen once. This sequence joins TRBV6-5 and TRBJ1-3; the D is unclear. The V gene lost 8 bases and the J gene lost 2 bases, with 10 bases spanning the gap. The CDR3 has 13 amino acids. From germline, CDR1 is MNHEY and CDR2 SVGAGI. The CDR3 DNA reads TGTGCCAGCGAAGCCGGAGCTGGAAACACCATATATTTT. Protein product: CASEAGAGNTIYF.

This sequence joins TRBV4-1 and TRBJ2-1, with a tentative D call TRBD2 (7 bases). This CDR3 has 17 amino acids. Trimming left V 3 bases short and J 2 bases short, with 17 bases between. CDR1 is MGHRA and CDR2 is YSYEKL in the germline V gene. The CDR3 loop is CASSHPLRGRAYNEQFF. CDR3 nucleotide sequence: TGCGCCAGCAGCCACCCCCTGAGGGGGAGGGCCTACAATGAGCAGTTCTTC.

The rearrangement links TRBV30 to TRBJ2-5, with D possibly TRBD2 on 6 matching bases. V gave up 0 bases and J gave up 5 bases, with 13 bases separating them. CDR1 and CDR2 (germline): GTSNPN, SVGIG (reference sequence). The CDR3 covers 14 residues. CDR3 residues: CAWSVSGVRETQYF. In nucleotides, the CDR3 is TGTGCCTGGAGTGTTTCGGGGGTGCGCGAGACCCAGTACTTC.